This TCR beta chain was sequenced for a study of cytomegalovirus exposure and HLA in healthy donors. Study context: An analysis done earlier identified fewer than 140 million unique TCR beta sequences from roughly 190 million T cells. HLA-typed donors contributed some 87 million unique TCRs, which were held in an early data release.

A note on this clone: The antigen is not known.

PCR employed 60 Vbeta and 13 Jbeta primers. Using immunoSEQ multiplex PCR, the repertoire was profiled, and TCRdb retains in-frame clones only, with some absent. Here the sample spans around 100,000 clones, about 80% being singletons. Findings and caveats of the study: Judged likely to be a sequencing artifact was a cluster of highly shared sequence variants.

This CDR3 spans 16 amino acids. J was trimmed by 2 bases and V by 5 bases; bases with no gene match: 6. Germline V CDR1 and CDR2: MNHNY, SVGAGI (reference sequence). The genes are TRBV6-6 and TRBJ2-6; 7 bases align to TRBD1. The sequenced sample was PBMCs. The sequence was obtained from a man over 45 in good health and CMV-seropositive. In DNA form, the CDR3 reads TGTGCCAGCAGTCGACCTCAGGGGGCTGGGGCCAACGTCCTGACTTTC. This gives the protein CASSRPQGAGANVLTF.